Below, 6 T cell receptor beta chains from the same sample are listed, as sequenced in a study of patients and donors after allogeneic stem cell transplantation. TCRdb fed the RT-PCR reads into MiXCR, producing one record per CDR3 protein. Found here are roughly 940,000 distinct CDR3 sequences, more than 15% of them singletons; the top ten hold under 6.5%. The sample was blood, either unsorted or a sorted T cell fraction (not recorded which). These receptors were obtained from a human donor who was either an allogeneic HSCT recipient or a stem cell or donor lymphocyte infusion donor (not recorded which). It is not recorded whose cells these are; they may come from a transplant donor.

V and J are TRBV12-5 and TRBJ2-5; TRBD1 matches at 7 bases. CDR1 is LGHNT and CDR2 is FRNRAP in the germline V gene. V shed 3 bases, J shed 9 bases, and the junction held 19 bases outside the gene matches. The CDR3 runs to 17 residues. The CDR3: CASGLQKGDSPSDPQYF. The CDR3 DNA reads as TGTGCTAGTGGTTTACAAAAAGGGGACAGCCCCTCCGACCCCCAGTACTTC.

This clonotype came up a few times. The chain couples TRBV6-1 to TRBJ2-1; possibly TRBD2 for D (6 bases). Trimming took 8 bases from V and 8 from J, leaving 22 bases between them. The CDR3 covers 15 residues. In germline, CDR1 is MNHNS, CDR2 SASEGT. CDR3 amino acids: CASEPTGLGPHEQFF. The CDR3 DNA is TGTGCCAGCGAGCCGACGGGACTTGGGCCCCATGAGCAGTTCTTC.

CDR3 region: CASSPGQGRGEQFF. In nucleotides, the CDR3 is TGTGCCAGCAGCCCCGGACAGGGGAGAGGTGAGCAGTTCTTC. V is TRBV3-1 and J is TRBJ2-1; 9 bases agree with TRBD1. Germline CDR1 is LGHDT and CDR2 is YNNKEL (reference sequence). This CDR3 is 14 amino acids long. J was trimmed by 9 bases and V by 4 bases; bases with no gene match: 7.

This clonotype has just a few counts. The chain is built from TRBV5-1 and TRBJ2-3; 9 positions match TRBD2. From germline, CDR1 is SGHRS and CDR2 YFSETQ. J lost 5 bases, V lost 4 bases, and 8 bases had no gene match. The CDR3 is 15 residues long. This chain's CDR3 is CASSGLAGAVDTQYF. The CDR3, as DNA: TGCGCCAGCAGCGGCTTAGCGGGAGCGGTAGATACGCAGTATTTT.

This clonotype came up many times. The V call is TRBV18, the J call TRBJ2-1, with TRBD1 as a possible D gene (5 bases). Trimming pared 0 bases from V and 7 bases from J, leaving 7 bases between. The germline V gene encodes CDR1 KGHSH and CDR2 LQKENI. CDR3 length equals 13 residues. CDR3: CASSPPGRNEQFF. The CDR3 DNA follows: TGTGCCAGCTCACCACCGGGGCGGAATGAGCAGTTCTTC.

This chain uses TRBV7-3 with TRBJ2-2, with D perhaps matching TRBD1 or TRBD2 (5 bases each). There are 17 residues in the CDR3. Looked up from germline, CDR1 is SGHTA and CDR2 is FQGTGA. The V gene lost 0 bases and the J gene lost 5 bases, with 16 bases spanning the gap. CDR3 protein: CASSLTPGPPGTGELFF. Here the CDR3 DNA reads TGTGCCAGCAGCTTAACTCCGGGACCCCCCGGGACCGGGGAGCTGTTTTTT.